This TCR beta chain is from a study of post-analysis software for immune sequencing data. Study-level results: Controls' normalized Chao1 diversity significantly exceeded that of multiple sclerosis patients. TRBV5-6, TRBV5-1 and TRBV20-1 belonged to a set of about 5 TRBV segments that were more frequent in patients than controls.

Germline loops: CDR1 LGHNA, CDR2 YNFKEQ. The CDR3 consists of 16 residues. The TCR beta cDNA libraries carried unique molecular identifiers. TCRdb redid the calling of the PCR reads with MiXCR, one entry per CDR3 protein. The sample shows roughly 430,000 distinct CDR3 sequences, roughly 40% of them seen only once. A remark on this clonotype: The antigen remains unidentified. One end of the junction is discordant with germline, which a read error may explain.

The chain recombines TRBV4-2 with TRBJ2-3; 7 bases are a match to TRBD2. Material: blood. The TCR was taken from a girl aged 2-15 years with multiple sclerosis. CDR3 bases: TGCGCCAGCAGCCAAGATTGGCTAGCGGCCACAGATACGCAGTATTTT. Translating it yields CASSQDWLAATDTQYF.